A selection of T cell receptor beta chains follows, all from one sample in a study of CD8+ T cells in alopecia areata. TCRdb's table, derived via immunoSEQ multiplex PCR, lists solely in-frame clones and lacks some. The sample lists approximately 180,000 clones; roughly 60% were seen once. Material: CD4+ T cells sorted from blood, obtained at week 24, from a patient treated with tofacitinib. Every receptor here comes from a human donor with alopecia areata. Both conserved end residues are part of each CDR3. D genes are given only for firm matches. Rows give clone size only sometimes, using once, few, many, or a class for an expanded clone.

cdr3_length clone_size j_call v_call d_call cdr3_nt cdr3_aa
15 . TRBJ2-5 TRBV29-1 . TGCAGCGTTGTGCGGGACCCGCCGTACCAAGAGACCCAGTACTTC CSVVRDPPYQETQYF
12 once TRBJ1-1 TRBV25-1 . TGTGCCACCGGGTCGACAGGCACTGAAGCTTTCTTT CATGSTGTEAFF
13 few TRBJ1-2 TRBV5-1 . TGCGCCAGCAGCTTGGAAGGGATTGATGGCTACACCTTC CASSLEGIDGYTF
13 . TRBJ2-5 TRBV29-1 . TGCAGCGTTCAGGCTGGGGCACAAGAGACCCAGTACTTC CSVQAGAQETQYF
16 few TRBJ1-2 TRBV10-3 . TGTGCCATCAGTGAGGGAGGGCTCTTCGGTACTGATGGCTACACCTTC CAISEGGLFGTDGYTF
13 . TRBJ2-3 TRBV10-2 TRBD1 TGCGCCAGCACGGGACAGCTCACAGATACGCAGTATTTT CASTGQLTDTQYF
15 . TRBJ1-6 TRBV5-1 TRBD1 TGCGCCAGCAGCTGGGGACAGGGGCGGAATTCACCCCTCCACTTT CASSWGQGRNSPLHF
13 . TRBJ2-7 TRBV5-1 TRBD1 TGCGCCAGCAGAAGACAGGGGGCAAGCGAGCAGTACTTC CASRRQGASEQYF
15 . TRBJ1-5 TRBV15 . TGTGCCACCAGCAGAGAGACAACGGGCAATCAGCCCCAGCATTTT CATSRETTGNQPQHF
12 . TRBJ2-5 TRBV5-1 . TGCGCCAGCAGCCGGACTCAAGAGACCCAGTACTTC CASSRTQETQYF
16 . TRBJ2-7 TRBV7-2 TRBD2 TGTGCCAGCAGCTTAGGAAGACTAGCGGGGTCCTACGAGCAGTACTTC CASSLGRLAGSYEQYF
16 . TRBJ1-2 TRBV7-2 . TGTGCCAGCAGCTCCCTCCTTCAGGGTTGGAACTATGGCTACACCTTC CASSSLLQGWNYGYTF
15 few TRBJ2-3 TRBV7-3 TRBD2 TGTGCCAGCAGCCGGACTAGCAGGGCAGGAGAAACGCAGTATTTT CASSRTSRAGETQYF